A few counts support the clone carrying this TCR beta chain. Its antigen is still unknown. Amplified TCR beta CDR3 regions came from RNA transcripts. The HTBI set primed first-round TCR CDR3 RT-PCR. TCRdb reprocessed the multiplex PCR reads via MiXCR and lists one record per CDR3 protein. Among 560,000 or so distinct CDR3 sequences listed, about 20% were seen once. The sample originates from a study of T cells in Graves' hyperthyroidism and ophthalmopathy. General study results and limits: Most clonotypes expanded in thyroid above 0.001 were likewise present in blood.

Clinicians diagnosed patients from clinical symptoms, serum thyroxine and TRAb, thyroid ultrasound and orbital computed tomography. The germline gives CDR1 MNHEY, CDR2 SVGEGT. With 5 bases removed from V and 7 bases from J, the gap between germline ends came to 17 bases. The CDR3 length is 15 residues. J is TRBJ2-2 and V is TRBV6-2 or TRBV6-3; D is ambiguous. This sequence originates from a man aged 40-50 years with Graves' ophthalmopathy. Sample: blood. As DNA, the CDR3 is TGTGCCAGCAGTGGCGGAAGCCCGTGGGGCGGGGAGCTGTTTTTT. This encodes CASSGGSPWGGELFF.